This passage covers 25 T cell receptor beta chains from one sample sequenced in a study of human T cells and chemical hapten exposure. Using its own MiXCR run on the RACE reads, TCRdb lists one record per CDR3 protein. This sample carries some 74,000 distinct CDR3 sequences, around 15% of them seen once, and the ten largest clones take roughly 4.6%. The time point: pre-sensitization, week 0. Treatment specified: therapeutic diphenylcyclopropenone sensitization with weekly scalp DPC. The source was whole blood, collected in connection with sensitization to the hapten diphenylcyclopropenone (DPC). The receptor set was obtained from a woman in her forties or fifties with alopecia areata. Some clones in this sample may be carry-over from other donors' samples.

This chain joins TRBV12-3 or TRBV12-4 and TRBJ2-5; 11 nucleotides align to TRBD2. CDR3 size: 15 residues. J lost 1 base, V lost 4 bases, and 2 bases had no gene match. As DNA, the CDR3 is TGTGCCAGCAGTTGGACTAGCGGGTCCCAAGAGACCCAGTACTTC. It is translated as CASSWTSGSQETQYF.

This clonotype was seen at least ten times. The chain combines TRBV18 with TRBJ1-1; 7 bases are a match to TRBD1. The CDR3 is 14 residues long. Germline V CDR1 and CDR2: KGHSH, LQKENI. Trimming removed 3 bases from V and 5 bases from J; junction bases left unmatched: 6. The CDR3 coding sequence is TGTGCCAGCTCACCGGCAGGGGGGGGGACTGAAGCTTTCTTT. This sequence encodes CASSPAGGGTEAFF.

The chain recombines TRBV5-6 with TRBJ2-1; 10 bases agree with TRBD2. CDR3 size: 14 residues. The trim removed 4 bases at V and 7 bases at J, leaving 5 bases unmatched. Germline CDR1 is SGHDT and CDR2 is YYEEEE. For the CDR3, the DNA is TGTGCCAGCAGCCTAGGACTAGCGGAAAATGAGCAGTTCTTC. Translation: CASSLGLAENEQFF.

The chain is built from TRBV7-9 and TRBJ2-1, with 11 positions matching TRBD2. Looked up from germline, CDR1 is SEHNR and CDR2 is FQNEAQ (reference sequence). V was clipped by 8 bases and J by 8 bases; unmatched bases: 14. CDR3 length: 16 amino acids. The CDR3 reads CASVVLAGVRGDEQFF. In nucleotides, the CDR3 is TGTGCCAGCGTCGTACTAGCGGGAGTCCGTGGGGATGAGCAGTTCTTC.

The chain recombines TRBV25-1 with TRBJ2-7; 7 positions match TRBD1. CDR3 length: 14 residues. Per germline, CDR1 MGHDK and CDR2 SYGVNS. The V segment lost 5 bases and the J segment 3 bases; nucleotides outside the gene matches: 7. The CDR3 coding sequence is TGTGCCAGCAGTCAACGACAGGGACGCTACGAGCAGTACTTC. Amino acids: CASSQRQGRYEQYF.

This clonotype has a handful of counts. This chain connects TRBV7-9 to TRBJ1-1, with TRBD1 identical over 8 bases. V trimming: 5 bases; J trimming: 7 bases; junction bases outside the gene matches: 9. The CDR3 totals 14 residues. CDR1 is SEHNR and CDR2 is FQNEAQ in the germline V gene (reference sequence). Here the CDR3 reads CASSPTDRGREAFF. As DNA, the CDR3 is TGTGCCAGCAGCCCAACAGACAGGGGTCGTGAAGCTTTCTTT.

This clonotype was detected many times. The V call is TRBV18, the J call TRBJ1-5; D gene ambiguous. The germline gives CDR1 KGHSH, CDR2 LQKENI. V was clipped by 2 bases and J by 2 bases, with 10 bases between them. The CDR3 extends over 15 amino acids. The CDR3 reads CASSPSTLRNQPQHF. The CDR3 nucleotides read TGTGCCAGCTCACCATCAACACTACGCAATCAGCCCCAGCATTTT.

This clonotype was counted between two and nine times. The V gene is TRBV20-1, the J gene TRBJ1-2; TRBD1 matches 9 bases. V gave up 6 bases and J gave up 4 bases; unmatched junction bases: 6. The germline gives CDR1 DFQATT, CDR2 SNEGSKA (reference sequence). The CDR3 loop spans 13 amino acids. The CDR3 coding sequence is TGCAGTGCACCGACAGGGGGGACCTATGGCTACACCTTC. Translating gives CSAPTGGTYGYTF.

This clonotype has at least ten counts. V gene TRBV27 combines with J gene TRBJ1-5; D is perhaps TRBD1 (6 bases). Between the trimmed V and J ends, which lost 0 bases and 4 bases, there was a span of 16 bases. Per the germline V gene, CDR1 is MNHEY and CDR2 is SMNVEV (reference sequence). This CDR3 has 17 amino acids. CDR3 residues: CASSLSGGAGNNQPQHF. For the CDR3, the DNA is TGTGCCAGCAGTTTATCAGGGGGAGCTGGAAATAATCAGCCCCAGCATTTT.

The chain combines TRBV28 with TRBJ2-6; D may be TRBD1 (7 bases). V lost 5 bases, J lost 0 bases, and 20 bases lay in between. This CDR3 contains 19 residues. The germline gives CDR1 MDHEN, CDR2 SYDVKM. CDR3 nucleotide sequence: TGTGCCAGCAGTATTGGGGCAGGGGGGACCAACTCTGGGGCCAACGTCCTGACTTTC. Translation gives CASSIGAGGTNSGANVLTF.

The V and J genes are TRBV20-1 and TRBJ2-3; D may correspond to TRBD1 or TRBD2 (5 bases each). CDR1 is DFQATT and CDR2 is SNEGSKA in the germline V gene (reference sequence). V was trimmed by 5 bases and J by 7 bases, leaving 16 bases between them. This CDR3 is 13 amino acids long. The CDR3 nucleotides read TGCAGTGCTCCGAAGGATGGGGGAAATACGCAGTATTTT. It codes for CSAPKDGGNTQYF.

This clonotype has a count of ten or more. The chain couples TRBV19 to TRBJ1-5; D gene uncertain. The CDR3 sequence is 15 residues long. Per the germline V gene, CDR1 is LNHDA and CDR2 is SQIVND (reference sequence). The ends were cut back, 4 bases at V and 0 bases at J, with 10 bases in the middle. CDR3: CASSNLGDSNQPQHF. The CDR3 DNA sequence: TGTGCCAGTAGTAATTTGGGAGATAGCAATCAGCCCCAGCATTTT.

CDR3 loop: CASSKLSGYPTPPAAKNIQYF. The CDR3 nucleotides read TGTGCCAGCAGTAAGCTGTCGGGGTACCCCACACCACCCGCAGCCAAAAACATTCAGTACTTC. The V and J genes are TRBV6-2 or TRBV6-3 and TRBJ2-4, with D perhaps TRBD2 (5 bases). Deletions cut 5 bases from V and 0 bases from J, with 29 bases between. This CDR3 is built from 21 residues. CDR1 is MNHEY and CDR2 is SVGEGT in the germline V gene.

This chain links TRBV29-1 with TRBJ1-1, with D tentatively TRBD1 (5 bases). Germline CDR1 SQVTM, CDR2 ANQGSEA. The germline V and J ends were trimmed by 5 bases and 4 bases, with 8 bases remaining between them. The CDR3 spans 11 residues. DNA for the CDR3: TGCAGCGTTTTCGGGGGCACTGAAGCTTTCTTT. It codes for CSVFGGTEAFF.

This clonotype was counted many times. J is TRBJ2-3 and V is TRBV5-1, with a weak D call TRBD1 (6 bases). Between the trimmed V and J ends, which lost 4 bases and 1 base, there was a span of 10 bases. The V gene's germline CDR1 is SGHRS and CDR2 YFSETQ. CDR3 size: 14 residues. In nucleotides, the CDR3 is TGCGCCAGCAGCCCCCGACAGGGCACAGATACGCAGTATTTT. Residues: CASSPRQGTDTQYF.

This clonotype came up a few times. The CDR3 sequence is CASSQVLDRAYGYTF. The CDR3 DNA reads as TGTGCCAGCAGCCAAGTTTTAGACAGGGCCTATGGCTACACCTTC. This chain links TRBV3-1 with TRBJ1-2; 7 bases line up with TRBD1. The CDR3 is 15 residues long. V was pared by 1 base and J by 4 bases, with 6 bases of the junction left unmatched. Germline V gene sequence: CDR1 LGHDT, CDR2 YNNKEL (reference sequence).

This chain joins TRBV5-6 and TRBJ2-2; D may match TRBD1 or TRBD2 (6 bases each). V was shortened by 4 bases and J by 3 bases, with 13 bases between the two germline ends. Germline-derived CDR1 and CDR2 are SGHDT and YYEEEE. The CDR3 spans 15 residues. CDR3 nucleotides: TGTGCCAGCAGCGGGGGGCTCTCCTACACCGGGGAGCTGTTTTTT. Translation: CASSGGLSYTGELFF.

This clonotype was seen at least ten times. The chain employs TRBV20-1 and TRBJ1-4; D uncertain. The CDR3 consists of 14 residues. Germline-derived CDR1 and CDR2 are DFQATT and SNEGSKA (reference sequence). Trimming cost V 5 bases and J 3 bases, with 13 bases left between them. This CDR3 is CSAPVGGANEKLFF. The DNA for the CDR3 is TGCAGTGCTCCAGTCGGCGGGGCTAATGAAAAACTGTTTTTT.

The chain employs TRBV28 and TRBJ1-1, with D unclear. The CDR3 extends over 14 amino acids. The V gene's germline CDR1 is MDHEN and CDR2 SYDVKM. Trimming took 2 bases from V and 1 from J, leaving 8 bases between them. CDR3 amino acids: CASSLLGPNTEAFF. The CDR3, as DNA: TGTGCCAGCAGTTTACTTGGCCCGAACACTGAAGCTTTCTTT.

V is TRBV12-3 or TRBV12-4 and J is TRBJ2-2; 10 bases map to TRBD1. With 6 bases clipped from V and 3 bases from J, the junction kept 4 bases outside the gene matches. The length of the CDR3 is 15 residues. CDR3 residues: CASRSGTGDTGELFF. The CDR3 DNA reads TGTGCCAGCAGATCCGGGACAGGGGACACCGGGGAGCTGTTTTTT.

This clonotype has at least ten counts. The chain carries TRBV11-2 and TRBJ2-1; D gene uncertain. From germline, CDR1 is SGHAT and CDR2 FQNNGV. This CDR3 spans 16 amino acids. Trimming shortened V by 4 bases and J by 4 bases, and 17 bases separated the two germline ends. CDR3 amino acids: CASSSRFSGRYNEQFF. CDR3 DNA sequence: TGTGCCAGCAGCTCCCGATTTTCCGGACGGTACAATGAGCAGTTCTTC.

This clonotype was counted many times. J is TRBJ1-5 and V is TRBV12-3 or TRBV12-4; D gene ambiguous. V gave up 3 bases and J gave up 4 bases, with 10 bases separating them. The CDR3 extends over 14 amino acids. The CDR3: CASSFLVGNQPQHF. DNA for the CDR3: TGTGCCAGCAGTTTCCTGGTTGGTAATCAGCCCCAGCATTTT.

This clonotype appeared many times. The chain is built from TRBV7-8 and TRBJ2-7; 7 nucleotides match TRBD1. V shed 5 bases and J 1 base; nucleotides not matched to a gene: 11. CDR3 length: 16 amino acids. Germline CDR1 and CDR2: SGHVS and FQNEAQ. The CDR3 bases are TGTGCCAGCAGCCCCCTGTCCGGGACAGCTTCCTACGAGCAGTACTTC. Protein sequence: CASSPLSGTASYEQYF.

This clonotype ranks as medium-sized (0.01 to 0.1%). The genes are TRBV12-3 or TRBV12-4 and TRBJ1-4; possibly TRBD1 for D (5 bases). V lost 6 bases to trimming and J lost 6 bases, with 14 bases between them. The CDR3 has 14 residues. The CDR3 loop is CASSRSGTYEKLFF. CDR3 DNA: TGTGCCAGCAGCCGATCCGGGACTTATGAAAAACTGTTTTTT.

CDR3 loop: CSARDPGNTIYF. The CDR3 region has the DNA TGCAGCGCCCGGGACCCTGGAAACACCATATATTTT. The rearrangement joins TRBV29-1 to TRBJ1-3; possible D gene TRBD1, 5 bases. Trimming left V 7 bases short and J 2 bases short, with 9 bases between. In germline, CDR1 is SQVTM, CDR2 ANQGSEA. The CDR3 is 12 residues long.